This T cell receptor (beta chain) was recorded in a study of T cells in localized non-small cell lung cancer (dated by TCRdb to 2018 to 2020). Broadly, across the study: The study analyzed T cell repertoires of 236 early-stage NSCLC patients, comparing tumors and uninvolved tumor-adjacent lungs. All 250 or so NSCLC patients in the cohort were treatment-naive and had localized lung tumors that were resected. A mean age of 66.3 years was recorded for the NSCLC patients, of whom approximately 130 were male and around 100 were female. General study outcomes and caveats: Because the study design was exploratory, TCR variables were selected using unadjusted p-values without false-discovery rate correction. Uninvolved tumor-adjacent lung showed the highest T cell clonality, higher than tumor, which suggests more focused antigenic responses in the uninvolved tumor-adjacent lung. Multi-region tumor sequencing was not performed, so intratumor heterogeneity could not be excluded. Longer overall survival was associated with higher blood T cell density, whereas shorter survival was associated with higher adjacent-lung clonality. A median of 57 of the top 100 tumor clones were detected in paired uninvolved adjacent lung, and 28 of these tumor clones were also found among the top 100 clones of the paired uninvolved adjacent lung.

Points on this clone: The antigen it recognizes is unknown. Base qualities are missing; no much larger clone stands one base away.

TCR beta CDR3 regions were sequenced from DNA using the immunoSEQ Assay. As for the original processing: To compute T cell density, TCR beta template counts were normalized to usable DNA, which was estimated by amplifying housekeeping genes. The preseqR package was used to estimate richness by extrapolating to 400,000 templates for PBMC samples and to 120,000 templates for tissue samples. Clonality was defined as one minus Pielou's evenness. Tissue-enriched TCRs were identified by differential abundance testing using productive amino-acid clonotypes, minimum total count 5 and alpha 0.1. The Jaccard Index and the Morisita Overlap Index were used to measure how much the repertoires overlapped between compartments. GLIPH clustered TCR beta CDR3s with public tetramer-defined viral CDR3s; viral motifs required at least three viral sequences plus V-gene enrichment. Not all clones reach the TCRdb copy of this immuneACCESS table, which keeps in-frame sequences only. Checked studies attribute under half of the gap to unresolved V genes and leave the rest unexplained. V, J and clone size were drawn from that table, and D and trimming were deduced from the DNA. The sample table contains about 2,100 clones; only one count was recorded for roughly 20% of them. The ten largest clones take up roughly 12% of the sample.

Uninvolved adjacent lung was obtained at least 2 cm from the tumor margin, and the absence of atypia was confirmed by two independent pathologists. At diagnosis, tumor, uninvolved tumor-adjacent lung and peripheral blood were collected and then preserved as a mix of FFPE and fresh-frozen material. The sample was normal lung tissue next to the tumor, taken before any cancer treatment. The receptor's source is a male donor at least 60 years old with stage I non-small cell lung cancer.

The CDR3 in this case is CASSGGAGFLTDTQYF. The nucleotide sequence is TGTGCCAGCAGCGGGGGTGCGGGGTTCCTCACAGATACGCAGTATTTT. The V and J segments used are TRBV11-3 and TRBJ2-3; matching of 6 bases hints at TRBD2 as the D gene. V loses 5 bases of germline sequence and J loses 2 bases, and the interval between the two ends is 17 bases. CDR1 SGHNT and CDR2 YENEEA were looked up in the germline V gene. The CDR3 sequence holds 16 residues, the cysteine and phenylalanine included. Only the CDR3 portion is preserved as DNA: 48 bases, with reading frame beginning at the first base.